Each of the 23 T cell receptor beta chains below was sequenced from the same sample in a study of vaccination effects on CD4 cells after COVID-19. Their antigens are not known. The culture ran for roughly 10 days before CD4+ T cells were isolated. Clones were sequenced by immunoSEQ multiplex PCR, and TCRdb holds only the in-frame ones, with some missing. The table shows around 25,000 clones, with roughly 73% occurring only once. The sample here was CD4+ T cells from PBMCs cultured without peptide, taken before COVID-19 vaccination. The receptors originated from a human donor who received a COVID-19 vaccine.

The gene calls are TRBV5-1 and TRBJ1-2; D is perhaps TRBD1 (6 bases). This CDR3 contains 17 residues. Trimming shortened V by 5 bases and J by 1 base, and 21 bases separated the two germline ends. Germline CDR1 reads SGHRS; CDR2 reads YFSETQ. CDR3 nucleotide sequence: TGCGCCAGCAGAACATTACCCCGGGACATCGATAACTATGGCTACACCTTC. This codes for CASRTLPRDIDNYGYTF.

The chain uses TRBV4-1 and TRBJ2-1, with unresolved D. From germline, CDR1 is MGHRA and CDR2 YSYEKL. There are 15 residues in the CDR3. Trimming shortened V by 4 bases and J by 0 bases, and 10 bases separated the two germline ends. CDR3 sequence reads: CASSLSRTSYNEQFF. CDR3 DNA: TGCGCCAGCAGCCTTTCCCGTACCTCCTACAATGAGCAGTTCTTC.

This rearrangement joins TRBV5-6 to TRBJ2-1, with TRBD2 identical over 7 bases. J was trimmed by 3 bases and V by 0 bases; bases with no gene match: 3. The CDR3 is made up of 15 amino acids. In germline, CDR1 is SGHDT, CDR2 YYEEEE. The CDR3: CASSLGLAVYNEQFF. In nucleotides, the CDR3 is TGTGCCAGCAGCTTGGGTCTAGCGGTCTACAATGAGCAGTTCTTC.

The genes are TRBV5-1 and TRBJ2-3, with D tentatively TRBD2 (6 bases). The V and J ends lost 1 base and 3 bases respectively, with 12 bases between them. Germline loops: CDR1 SGHRS, CDR2 YFSETQ. The CDR3 is 15 residues long. The DNA of the CDR3 is TGCGCCAGCAGCTTGTGGGGGGATCTAACAGATACGCAGTATTTT. Protein: CASSLWGDLTDTQYF.

This clone has only a few counts. Here the CDR3 reads CASSPTVTTYEQYF. CDR3 DNA sequence: TGTGCCAGCAGCCCGACAGTGACAACCTACGAGCAGTACTTC. The chain joins TRBV27 to TRBJ2-7; tentative D call: TRBD1 (5 bases). There are 14 residues in the CDR3. Deletions cut 6 bases from V and 2 bases from J, with 14 bases between. The germline V gene has CDR1 MNHEY and CDR2 SMNVEV (reference sequence).

The chain is built from TRBV11-1 and TRBJ2-7, with 12 bases matching TRBD2. Germline trimming cut 5 bases from V and 1 base from J; bases unmatched to any gene: 3. From germline, CDR1 is SGHAT and CDR2 FQDESV (reference sequence). The CDR3 contains 15 residues. CDR3 sequence (DNA): TGTGCCAGCAGCGAAACTAGCGGGGGGTCCTACGAGCAGTACTTC. Protein sequence: CASSETSGGSYEQYF.

The CDR3, as DNA: TGTGCCAGCAGACCCGGGGGGGAGCAGCCCCAGCATTTT. Translated: CASRPGGEQPQHF. The chain combines TRBV12-3 or TRBV12-4 with TRBJ1-5, with D possibly being TRBD1 (5 bases). V was shortened by 6 bases and J by 7 bases, with 13 bases between the two germline ends. The CDR3 sequence is 13 residues long.

The V and J genes are TRBV7-2 and TRBJ1-2; 8 nucleotides agree with TRBD1. CDR3 size: 14 residues. V gave up 6 bases and J gave up 4 bases; unmatched junction bases: 7. Germline values: CDR1 SGHTA, CDR2 FQGNSA. Here the CDR3 reads CASSPGTGSYGYTF. The CDR3 coding sequence is TGTGCCAGCAGTCCCGGGACAGGTTCCTATGGCTACACCTTC. The full variable domain, its missing parts supplied by reference TRBV7-2 and TRBJ1-2, is GAGVSQSPSNKVTEKGKDVELRCDPISGHTALYWYRQSLGQGLEFLIYFQGNSAPDKSGLPSDRFSAERTGGSVSTLTIQRTQQEDSAVYLCASSPGTGSYGYTFGSGTRLTVV.

This clone has only a few counts. V is TRBV30 and J is TRBJ2-2; 8 nucleotides line up with TRBD1. The germline CDR1 and CDR2 sequences are GTSNPN and SVGIG (reference sequence). With V trimmed by 3 bases and J by 7 bases, 10 bases remained unmatched. The CDR3 covers 15 residues. CDR3 loop: CAWRFSGGGIGELFF. The CDR3 nucleotides are TGTGCCTGGAGATTTTCAGGGGGCGGTATCGGGGAGCTGTTTTTT.

V is TRBV23-1 and J is TRBJ2-7; 11 nucleotides agree with TRBD1. TRBV23-1 carries the ORF label, with uncertain function. This CDR3 comprises 17 residues. The trim removed 2 bases at V and 1 base at J, leaving 7 bases unmatched. CDR3 in DNA: TGCGCCAGCAGTCAAAGCGGACAGGGGGCAGTATCCTACGAGCAGTACTTC. Its protein is CASSQSGQGAVSYEQYF.

The V and J genes are TRBV19 and TRBJ1-3; the D is unclear. CDR1 is LNHDA, CDR2 SQIVND, per germline (reference sequence). Trimming stripped 5 bases from V and 9 bases from J, with 20 bases between. CDR3 length: 15 residues. The CDR3 DNA is TGTGCCAGTAGTCTCTACTTCGAAGGTCGGGGCACCATATATTTT. It encodes CASSLYFEGRGTIYF. Full variable domain (missing parts from reference TRBV19 and TRBJ1-3): DGGITQSPKYLFRKEGQNVTLSCEQNLNHDAMYWYRQDPGQGLRLIYYSQIVNDFQKGDIAEGYSVSREKKESFPLTVTSAQKNPTAFYLCASSLYFEGRGTIYFGEGSWLTVV.

The chain links TRBV2 to TRBJ2-2, with 7 positions matching TRBD1. In germline, CDR1 is SNHLY, CDR2 FYNNEI. The J segment lost 2 bases and the V segment lost 10 bases, leaving 4 bases of the junction unmatched. This CDR3 is 13 amino acids long. CDR3 in DNA: TGTGCCATATGGGACAGAAACACCGGGGAGCTGTTTTTT. Amino acids: CAIWDRNTGELFF. The variable domain in full, with the rest retrieved from reference TRBV2 and TRBJ2-2, is EPEVTQTPSHQVTQMGQEVILRCVPISNHLYFYWYRQILGQKVEFLVSFYNNEISEKSEIFDDQFSVERPDGSNFTLKIRSTKLEDSAMYFCAIWDRNTGELFFGEGSRLTVL.

The gene calls are TRBV12-3 or TRBV12-4 and TRBJ2-3; TRBD2 matches at 11 bases. The CDR3 is 13 amino acids. The ends lost 6 bases at V and 9 bases at J; junction bases unmatched: 5. The CDR3 spells CASSYSGRGTQYF. The CDR3 DNA reads as TGTGCCAGCAGCTATAGCGGGAGGGGCACGCAGTATTTT.

The chain combines TRBV7-9 with TRBJ1-3; D gene uncertain. Germline V lookup: CDR1 SEHNR, CDR2 FQNEAQ (reference sequence). V dropped 7 bases and J dropped 9 bases, with 19 bases sitting between them. This CDR3 is built from 14 residues. CDR3 DNA: TGTGCCAGCACCAATAACCGGGCTCTGGGCACCATATATTTT. This sequence encodes CASTNNRALGTIYF.

V gene TRBV7-9 combines with J gene TRBJ1-2; D uncertain. The CDR3 is 14 residues long. From germline, CDR1 is SEHNR and CDR2 FQNEAQ (reference sequence). V dropped 6 bases and J dropped 3 bases, with 14 bases sitting between them. The CDR3 sequence is CASREAGRYYGYTF. In nucleotides, the CDR3 is TGTGCCAGCAGGGAGGCAGGACGGTACTATGGCTACACCTTC.

The chain couples TRBV15 to TRBJ1-1, with D tentatively TRBD1 (5 bases). This CDR3 spans 15 amino acids. The V end lost 5 bases, the J end lost 2 bases, and 15 bases lay between the germline ends. Germline CDR1 LNHNV, CDR2 YYDKDF (reference sequence). CDR3: CATSRTEGINTEAFF. CDR3 sequence (DNA): TGTGCCACCAGCCGGACTGAGGGGATCAACACTGAAGCTTTCTTT.

The chain is built from TRBV19 and TRBJ1-1, with TRBD1 matching over 7 bases. Germline V gives CDR1 LNHDA, CDR2 SQIVND (reference sequence). This CDR3 has 16 amino acids. V shed 9 bases, J shed 1 base, and the junction held 14 bases outside the gene matches. CDR3 region: CASRPDRSPSNTEAFF. In DNA, the CDR3 is TGTGCCAGCCGACCGGACAGGAGCCCCTCGAACACTGAAGCTTTCTTT.

This chain connects TRBV24-1 to TRBJ2-7; 7 bases agree with TRBD1. V was pared by 5 bases and J by 3 bases, with 3 bases of the junction left unmatched. The CDR3 is 13 amino acids. The V gene's germline CDR1 is KGHDR and CDR2 SFDVKD. CDR3 nucleotide sequence: TGTGCCACCAGTGCCCGGGACAGCTACGAGCAGTACTTC. Translation gives CATSARDSYEQYF.

The CDR3 is CASGSVEGYTDTQYF. CDR3 nucleotide sequence: TGCGCCAGCGGCAGCGTAGAGGGTTACACAGATACGCAGTATTTT. The gene calls are TRBV5-1 and TRBJ2-3, with D perhaps matching TRBD2 (5 bases). V lost 7 bases, J lost 2 bases, and 17 bases lay in between. Germline values: CDR1 SGHRS, CDR2 YFSETQ. The CDR3 sequence is 15 residues long.

V and J are TRBV19 and TRBJ1-1; maybe TRBD1 (6 bases). Germline lookup yields CDR1 LNHDA and CDR2 SQIVND (reference sequence). V gave up 4 bases and J gave up 2 bases, with 11 bases separating them. The CDR3 consists of 14 residues. DNA of the CDR3: TGTGCCAGTAGTACGGGACAACTAAACACTGAAGCTTTCTTT. This translates into CASSTGQLNTEAFF.

The CDR3, as DNA: TGTGCCAGCAGTGAATATTCTGGGAACGAGCAGTACTTC. Translated: CASSEYSGNEQYF. The V call is TRBV6-1, the J call TRBJ2-7; no reliable D call. CDR3 length: 13 amino acids. From germline, CDR1 is MNHNS and CDR2 SASEGT. V was trimmed by 2 bases and J by 5 bases, leaving 10 bases between them.

This chain uses TRBV3-1 (or the pseudogene TRBV3-2) with TRBJ2-3; D is unresolved. Germline V gives CDR1 LGHDT, CDR2 YNNKEL (reference sequence). The CDR3 is 13 residues long. The V end was cut by 1 base, the J end by 3 bases, with 5 bases between. Here the CDR3 DNA reads TGTGCCAGCAGCCAAGTGGTAACAGATACGCAGTATTTT. Protein product: CASSQVVTDTQYF.

The J gene is TRBJ1-1, the V gene TRBV3-1 (or the pseudogene TRBV3-2); TRBD1 matches 8 bases. Germline CDR1 LGHDT, CDR2 YNNKEL (reference sequence). Trimming removed 4 bases from V and 1 base from J; junction bases left unmatched: 5. CDR3 length: 15 residues. In DNA, the CDR3 is TGTGCCAGCAGCCTCGGGACAGGACGGAACACTGAAGCTTTCTTT. The encoded protein is CASSLGTGRNTEAFF.